Listed below are T cell receptor beta chains from one sample, sequenced in a study of human T cells and chemical hapten exposure. Via MiXCR, TCRdb re-called the RACE reads, giving one row per CDR3 protein. The sample lists just under 350,000 distinct CDR3 sequences, under 9% occurring once. The specimen was whole blood, collected in connection with sensitization to the hapten diphenylcyclopropenone (DPC). These receptors were collected from a woman under 30 with alopecia areata. Some clones in this sample may be carry-over from other donors' samples. Each CDR3 is given with its conserved first and last residue. A D gene is named only where the DNA matches it firmly. Clone size appears in some rows only: once, few, many, or a class for an expanded clone.

j_gene | d_gene | abundance | v_gene | CDR3nt | CDR3aa
TRBJ1-5 | . | . | TRBV7-9 | TGTGCCAGCAGCTTAGATAGGCAGGGGTTCAGCAATCAGCCCCAGCATTTT | CASSLDRQGFSNQPQHF
TRBJ1-2 | . | . | TRBV2 | TGTGCCAGCAGGATCACTAACTATGGCTACACCTTC | CASRITNYGYTF
TRBJ1-1 | . | few | TRBV21-1 | TGTGCCAGCATCTCTCCCCGGACGGCGATAGAACGGGACACTGAAGCTTTCTTT | CASISPRTAIERDTEAFF
TRBJ2-7 | . | many | TRBV6-5 | TGTGCCAGCAGTCCCGTAGGGGGGCGCGAGCAGTACTTC | CASSPVGGREQYF
TRBJ2-3 | TRBD2 | many | TRBV7-9 | TGTGCATGCGCGGGGGGGCCAAGGAATACGCAGTATTTT | CACAGGPRNTQYF
TRBJ1-5 | . | few | TRBV10-2 | TGCGCCAGCAGTGCCTTAAGGGATCAGCCCCAGCATTTT | CASSALRDQPQHF
TRBJ2-3 | . | . | TRBV24-1 | TGTGCCACCAGTGATCTACAGGTTTTGGCGCAGTATTTT | CATSDLQVLAQYF
TRBJ1-2 | . | . | TRBV6-4 | TGTGCCAGCAGTGACGGGTGGAGCTACACCTTC | CASSDGWSYTF
TRBJ1-4 | TRBD1 | . | TRBV20-1 | TGCAGTGTGACCGGGACAGGGGATGAAAAACTGTTTTTT | CSVTGTGDEKLFF
TRBJ1-2 | TRBD1 | . | TRBV12-3/TRBV12-4 | TGTGCCAGCAGCCTACAGGGGTGGAATGGCTACACCTTC | CASSLQGWNGYTF
TRBJ2-2 | . | many | TRBV2 | TGTGCCAGCAGTGAAGTGGCTAGCCTTTTCACCGGGGAGCTGTTTTTT | CASSEVASLFTGELFF
TRBJ2-1 | . | . | TRBV5-6 | TGTGCCAGCAGCCGAAGGGGGGCTAGCTCCTACAATGAGCAGTTCTTC | CASSRRGASSYNEQFF
TRBJ2-7 | . | few | TRBV4-1 | TGCGCCAGCAGCCAAGTCGGGTCACGAGGATACGAGCAGTACTTC | CASSQVGSRGYEQYF
TRBJ2-3 | . | few | TRBV12-3/TRBV12-4 | TGTGCCAGCAGTTTCCCCTCCGGAGGCACAGATACGCAGTATTTT | CASSFPSGGTDTQYF
TRBJ2-3 | TRBD2 | . | TRBV7-6 | TGTGCCAGCAGCTTAGGGCCGCGGGGGACCACAGATACGCAGTATTTT | CASSLGPRGTTDTQYF
TRBJ2-7 | . | few | TRBV12-3/TRBV12-4 | TGTGCCAGCAGTTGGGGATCAAACTACGAGCAGTACTTC | CASSWGSNYEQYF
TRBJ1-4 | . | . | TRBV6-6 | TGTGCCAGCAGTTACGATCGGGGGCAAAAACTGTTTTTT | CASSYDRGQKLFF
TRBJ2-3 | TRBD2 | many | TRBV5-6 | TGTGCCAGCAGCTTACGGGGGGGCCCGGGGGATACGCAGTATTTT | CASSLRGGPGDTQYF
TRBJ1-4 | TRBD1 | few | TRBV11-1 | TGTGCCAGCAGCTTAGAGCCGGACAGGGGGCGCGAAAAACTGTTTTTT | CASSLEPDRGREKLFF
TRBJ1-2 | . | many | TRBV9 | TGTGCCAGCAGCGTAGGGGACCTAAACTATGGCTACACCTTC | CASSVGDLNYGYTF
TRBJ1-6 | . | many | TRBV20-1 | TGCAGTGCTAGAGATGCCCTAGGTGGGGGGAATTCACCCCTCCACTTT | CSARDALGGGNSPLHF
TRBJ2-1 | TRBD2 | . | TRBV2 | TGTGCCAGCATTCCTAGCGGGGGTACTATTCTCTACAATGAGCAGTTCTTC | CASIPSGGTILYNEQFF
TRBJ2-1 | . | few | TRBV20-1 | TGCAGTGCTACGGCGACTCAGAGACTATACAATGAGCAGTTCTTC | CSATATQRLYNEQFF
TRBJ2-7 | . | many | TRBV4-2 | TGTGCCAGCAGCCACGATAGGTACTCCTACGAGCAGTACTTC | CASSHDRYSYEQYF
TRBJ2-5 | . | few | TRBV5-6 | TGTGCCAGCAGCTTGTTTGGGGGTTGGGTGGAGACCCAGTACTTC | CASSLFGGWVETQYF
TRBJ2-1 | TRBD1 | . | TRBV11-3 | TGTGCCAGCAGCTTAAGACAGGGAGTAGGCCCCTACAATGAGCAGTTCTTC | CASSLRQGVGPYNEQFF
TRBJ1-1 | TRBD1 | . | TRBV4-2 | TGTGCCAGCAGCCAAGGCCCGGACAGGGGCACTGAAGCTTTCTTT | CASSQGPDRGTEAFF
TRBJ2-3 | TRBD2 | many | TRBV18 | TGTGCCAGCTCACCACGTGGGACTAGAGGCGCAGATACGCAGTATTTT | CASSPRGTRGADTQYF
TRBJ2-3 | TRBD2 | few | TRBV5-1 | TGCGCCAGCAGCTCGCAGCGGGGGACCACAGATACGCAGTATTTT | CASSSQRGTTDTQYF
TRBJ2-1 | . | . | TRBV6-2/TRBV6-3 | TGTGCCAGCAGAGTTTCCCCGCGGAGCGACAATGAGCAGTTCTTC | CASRVSPRSDNEQFF
TRBJ1-5 | . | . | TRBV7-9 | TGTGCCAGCCAACTGAGCAATCAGCCCCAGCATTTT | CASQLSNQPQHF
TRBJ1-5 | . | many | TRBV4-3 | TGCGCCAGCAGCCAAGGCGATACAGGGAATCAGCCCCAGCATTTT | CASSQGDTGNQPQHF
TRBJ1-1 | . | few | TRBV20-1 | TGCAGTGCTAGAGACTCAGGGAGTACCGCTGAAGCTTTCTTT | CSARDSGSTAEAFF
TRBJ1-4 | . | many | TRBV18 | TGTGCCAGCTCACCACCGGGGCAGTGGGAAAAACTGTTTTTT | CASSPPGQWEKLFF
TRBJ1-2 | . | few | TRBV18 | TGTGCCAGCTCACCTGACATTGAAGCCTATGGCTACACCTTC | CASSPDIEAYGYTF
TRBJ1-1 | . | . | TRBV20-1 | TGCAGTGCTCCCACAGCCTCAGTGGGGGGCACTGAAGCTTTCTTT | CSAPTASVGGTEAFF
TRBJ1-5 | . | . | TRBV12-3/TRBV12-4 | TGTGCCAGCAGCCCACGGGTTGGGATGAATCAGCCCCAGCATTTT | CASSPRVGMNQPQHF
TRBJ2-3 | . | few | TRBV6-5 | TGTGCCAGCAGTTACGGGGGGGCGCGGTCAGATACGCAGTATTTT | CASSYGGARSDTQYF
TRBJ2-3 | . | . | TRBV7-9 | TGTGCCAGCAGAAAGGGGATACCGATAGCGGATACGCAGTATTTT | CASRKGIPIADTQYF
TRBJ2-1 | TRBD2 | . | TRBV25-1 | TGTGCCAGCAGTGAAGGGCTGGGGCGGGGGAGAAATGAGCAGTTCTTC | CASSEGLGRGRNEQFF
TRBJ2-5 | TRBD2 | many | TRBV7-2 | TGTGCCAGCAGCCCTCTAGCGGGGGGGCCGGCGCAGACCCAGTACTTC | CASSPLAGGPAQTQYF
TRBJ2-7 | . | . | TRBV28 | TGTGCCAGCATAGGGAACTACGAGCAGTACTTC | CASIGNYEQYF
TRBJ2-2 | . | . | TRBV20-1 | TGCAGTGCAGAACAGGGAACCGGGGAGCTGTTTTTT | CSAEQGTGELFF
TRBJ1-6 | . | many | TRBV10-3 | TGTGCCAGCCACAGGGATAATAATTCACCCCTCCACTTT | CASHRDNNSPLHF
TRBJ1-4 | . | . | TRBV6-6 | TGTGCCAGCAGTTACTCGAATCCGGTGACTAATGAAAAACTGTTTTTT | CASSYSNPVTNEKLFF
TRBJ2-7 | . | . | TRBV6-2/TRBV6-3 | TGTGCCAGCAACCGGCCGGACTCCTACGAGCAGTACTTC | CASNRPDSYEQYF
TRBJ2-1 | . | many | TRBV7-8 | TGTGCCAGCAGCTCAAGAGGGACTTCTTACAATGAGCAGTTCTTC | CASSSRGTSYNEQFF
TRBJ2-1 | . | . | TRBV3-1 | TGTGCCAGCAGCCAAGATACCCGGGGGGCGGGTGAGCAGTTCTTC | CASSQDTRGAGEQFF
TRBJ2-1 | TRBD2 | many | TRBV12-3/TRBV12-4 | TGTGCCAGCAGTTCAGCGGGGGGGGCAAATGATGAGCAGTTCTTC | CASSSAGGANDEQFF
TRBJ1-6 | . | . | TRBV9 | TGTGCCAGCAGCGTATGGGAGTATACGTCACCCCTCCACTTT | CASSVWEYTSPLHF
TRBJ1-6 | TRBD1 | . | TRBV7-7 | TGTGCTAGCAGCTTAGGGTCGGGACAGGGTGATTCACCCCTCCACTTT | CASSLGSGQGDSPLHF
TRBJ1-1 | . | few | TRBV15 | TGTGCCACCAGCAGAGATAGGGAAGGGAACACTGAAGCTTTCTTT | CATSRDREGNTEAFF
TRBJ1-4 | . | many | TRBV6-5 | TGTGCCAGCAGTTACCAGGGCGACGCGGGTTATGAAAAACTGTTTTTT | CASSYQGDAGYEKLFF